Sequencing of this T cell receptor beta chain was carried out in a study of T-cell reconstitution after alpha-beta-depleted transplantation in children. The library targeted TCRbeta and was prepared with unique molecular identifiers. Via MiXCR, TCRdb re-called the PCR reads, giving one row per CDR3 protein. This repertoire shows some 550,000 distinct CDR3 sequences, approximately 20% found once; its top ten account for approximately 3%. CDR1 and CDR2 from the germline V gene are SGHRS and YFSETQ. The CDR3 runs to 15 residues. V lost 4 bases, J lost 0 bases, and 13 bases lay in between. This sample comprised PBMCs from the stem cell graft donor, obtained from the stem cell graft. This TCR was sampled from a human donor who donated a stem cell graft to a child with acute lymphoblastic leukemia. The V call is TRBV5-1, the J call TRBJ1-1, with a weak D call TRBD1 (5 bases). DNA of the CDR3: TGCGCCAGCAGCCCCGGACACATCATGAACACTGAAGCTTTCTTT. It encodes CASSPGHIMNTEAFF.